The entry below describes one T cell receptor (beta chain). Its antigen remains unknown. The sample belongs to a study of long-term antiretroviral therapy in people with HIV. The immunoSEQ assay was v3.0, run at survey level. Generated by immunoSEQ multiplex PCR, the TCRdb table keeps only in-frame clones and is missing some. Altogether some 24,000 clones are present, around 81% being singletons, with the ten largest covering approximately 15%. Overall study results and limits: Clones that had undergone expansion before ART prevailed in the repertoire throughout all time points. In the period from about 2004 to 2017, blood was collected, possibly under older ART regimens. Information pertaining to ART adherence, viral resistance or therapeutic modifications was not obtained.

This CDR3 region has 15 residues. Trimming stripped 3 bases from V and 4 bases from J, with 15 bases between. Germline V gene data show CDR1 as SGHTA and CDR2 as FQGNSA. In each sample, about 0.95-11 million cryopreserved PBMC were present before DNA extraction. Sequenced material: unsorted PBMCs, taken at the start of antiretroviral therapy, before treatment. The sequence was obtained from a woman younger than 30 with HIV. V is TRBV7-2 and J is TRBJ1-1; no clear D. The CDR3 is CASSFHVKLGTEAFF. DNA of the CDR3: TGTGCCAGCAGCTTCCATGTAAAATTGGGCACTGAAGCTTTCTTT.